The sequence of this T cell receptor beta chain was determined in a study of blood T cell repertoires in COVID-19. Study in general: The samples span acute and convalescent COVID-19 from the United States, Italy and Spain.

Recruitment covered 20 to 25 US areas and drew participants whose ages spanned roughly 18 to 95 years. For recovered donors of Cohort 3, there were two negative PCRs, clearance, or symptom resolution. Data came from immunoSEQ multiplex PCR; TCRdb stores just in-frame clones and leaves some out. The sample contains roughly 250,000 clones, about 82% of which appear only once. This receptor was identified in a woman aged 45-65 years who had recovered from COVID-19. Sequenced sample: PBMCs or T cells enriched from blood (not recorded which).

CDR3 sequence: CAWSANRGGGGSPLHF. The CDR3 nucleotides read TGTGCCTGGAGTGCAAACCGGGGGGGCGGTGGATCACCCCTCCACTTT. This chain links TRBV30 with TRBJ1-6, with D perhaps matching TRBD1 (6 bases). Trimming took 1 base from V and 10 from J, leaving 20 bases between them. CDR1 and CDR2 from the germline V gene are GTSNPN and SVGIG (reference sequence). The CDR3 extends over 16 amino acids.